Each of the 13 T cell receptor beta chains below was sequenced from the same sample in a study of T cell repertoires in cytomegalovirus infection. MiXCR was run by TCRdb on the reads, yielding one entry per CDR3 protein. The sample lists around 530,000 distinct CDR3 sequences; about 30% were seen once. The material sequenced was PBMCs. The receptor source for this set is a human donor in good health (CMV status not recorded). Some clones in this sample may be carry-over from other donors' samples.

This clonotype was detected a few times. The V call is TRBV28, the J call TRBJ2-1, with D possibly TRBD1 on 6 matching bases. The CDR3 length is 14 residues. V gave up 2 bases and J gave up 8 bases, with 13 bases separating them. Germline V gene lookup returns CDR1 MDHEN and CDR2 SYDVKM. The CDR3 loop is CASSLPKGVDEQFF. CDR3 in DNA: TGTGCCAGCAGTTTACCCAAGGGGGTGGATGAGCAGTTCTTC.

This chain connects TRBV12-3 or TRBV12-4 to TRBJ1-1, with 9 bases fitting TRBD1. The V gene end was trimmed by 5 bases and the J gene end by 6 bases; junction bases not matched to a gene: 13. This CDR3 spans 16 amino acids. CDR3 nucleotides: TGTGCCAGCAGTGACACCGGGGGGGACAGGGACGCTGAAGCTTTCTTT. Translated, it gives CASSDTGGDRDAEAFF.

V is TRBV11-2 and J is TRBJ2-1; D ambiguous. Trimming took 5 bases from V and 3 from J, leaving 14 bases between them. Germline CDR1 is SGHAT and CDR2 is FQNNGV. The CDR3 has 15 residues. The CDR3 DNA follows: TGTGCCAGCAGCCTCAATGCCGCGGACTACAATGAGCAGTTCTTC. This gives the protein CASSLNAADYNEQFF.

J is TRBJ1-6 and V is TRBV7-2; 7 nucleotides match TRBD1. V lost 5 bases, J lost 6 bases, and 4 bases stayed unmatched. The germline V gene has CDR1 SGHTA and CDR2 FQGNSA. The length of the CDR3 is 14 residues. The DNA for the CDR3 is TGTGCCAGCAGCAGGGACAGCAGTAATTCACCCCTCCACTTT. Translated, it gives CASSRDSSNSPLHF.

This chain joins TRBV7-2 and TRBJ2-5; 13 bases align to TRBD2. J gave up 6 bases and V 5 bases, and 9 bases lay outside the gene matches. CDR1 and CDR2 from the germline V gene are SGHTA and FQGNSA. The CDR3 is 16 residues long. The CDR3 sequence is CASSTGTSGTGKTQYF. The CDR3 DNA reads TGTGCCAGCAGCACTGGGACTAGCGGGACTGGGAAGACCCAGTACTTC.

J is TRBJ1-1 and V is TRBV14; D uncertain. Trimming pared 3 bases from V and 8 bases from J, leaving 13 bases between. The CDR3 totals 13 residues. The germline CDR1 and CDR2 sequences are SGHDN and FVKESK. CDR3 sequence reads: CASSQWTGREAFF. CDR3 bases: TGTGCCAGCAGCCAGTGGACGGGAAGAGAAGCTTTCTTT.

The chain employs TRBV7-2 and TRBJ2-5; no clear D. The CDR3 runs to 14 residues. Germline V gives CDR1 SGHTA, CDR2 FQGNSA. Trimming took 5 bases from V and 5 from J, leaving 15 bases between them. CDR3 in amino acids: CASSQTLRRETQYF. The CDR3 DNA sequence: TGTGCCAGCAGCCAAACGCTCCGGCGGGAGACCCAGTACTTC.

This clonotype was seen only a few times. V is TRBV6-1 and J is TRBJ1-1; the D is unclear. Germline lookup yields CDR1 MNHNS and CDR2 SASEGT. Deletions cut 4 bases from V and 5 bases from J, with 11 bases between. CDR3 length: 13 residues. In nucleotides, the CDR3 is TGTGCCAGCAGTGCCAGCTGGGATACTGAAGCTTTCTTT. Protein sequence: CASSASWDTEAFF.

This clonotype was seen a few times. Here the CDR3 DNA reads TGTGCCAGCAGCCCGCCCACGGGGGATCAGCCCCAGCATTTT. Its protein is CASSPPTGDQPQHF. The V gene is TRBV7-2, the J gene TRBJ1-5; tentative D call: TRBD1 (5 bases). In germline, CDR1 is SGHTA, CDR2 FQGNSA. Trimming stripped 5 bases from V and 5 bases from J, with 13 bases between. This CDR3 is 14 amino acids long.

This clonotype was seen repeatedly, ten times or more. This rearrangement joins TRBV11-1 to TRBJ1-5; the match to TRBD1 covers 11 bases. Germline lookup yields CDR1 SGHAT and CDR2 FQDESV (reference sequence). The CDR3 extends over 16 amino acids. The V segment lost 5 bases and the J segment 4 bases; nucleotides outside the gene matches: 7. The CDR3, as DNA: TGTGCCAGCAGCGCGGGACAGGGGGAACCAAATCAGCCCCAGCATTTT. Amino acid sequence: CASSAGQGEPNQPQHF.

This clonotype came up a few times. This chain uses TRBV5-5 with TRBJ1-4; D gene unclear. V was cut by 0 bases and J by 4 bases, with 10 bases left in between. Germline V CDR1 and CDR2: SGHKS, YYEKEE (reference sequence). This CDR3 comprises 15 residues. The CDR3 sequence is CASSLGEVLNEKLFF. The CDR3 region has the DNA TGTGCCAGCAGCTTGGGTGAGGTGCTTAATGAAAAACTGTTTTTT.

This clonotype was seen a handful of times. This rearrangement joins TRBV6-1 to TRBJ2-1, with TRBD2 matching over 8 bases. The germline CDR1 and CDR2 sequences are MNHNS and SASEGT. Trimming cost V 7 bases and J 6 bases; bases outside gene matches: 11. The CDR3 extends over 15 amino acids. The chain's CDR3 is CASTPWGTRVNEQFF. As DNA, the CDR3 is TGTGCCAGCACCCCCTGGGGGACTAGGGTCAATGAGCAGTTCTTC.

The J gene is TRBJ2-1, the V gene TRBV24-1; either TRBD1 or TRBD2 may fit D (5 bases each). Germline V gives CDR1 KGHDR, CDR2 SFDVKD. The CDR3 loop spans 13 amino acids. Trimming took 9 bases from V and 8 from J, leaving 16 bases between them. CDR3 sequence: CATGSGAFDEQFF. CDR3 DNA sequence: TGTGCCACCGGGAGTGGGGCTTTCGATGAGCAGTTCTTC.